This entry concerns a single TCR beta chain. These data come from a study of technical replicates of blood from a few donors. Germline V lookup: CDR1 MNHEY, CDR2 SMNVEV (reference sequence). V was cut by 0 bases and J by 3 bases, with 17 bases left in between. The CDR3 contains 17 residues. TCRdb's copy holds only in-frame clones and misses some; the assay was immunoSEQ multiplex PCR. The sample has 60,000 to 90,000 clones; less than 97% are singletons. The receptor was isolated from a human donor in good health. The chain carries TRBV27 and TRBJ1-1; no reliable D call. The source material was T cells isolated from PBMCs. The CDR3 nucleotides read TGTGCCAGCAGTTTATCTAGTGCGAGGAATTGGGACACTGAAGCTTTCTTT. Amino acids: CASSLSSARNWDTEAFF.